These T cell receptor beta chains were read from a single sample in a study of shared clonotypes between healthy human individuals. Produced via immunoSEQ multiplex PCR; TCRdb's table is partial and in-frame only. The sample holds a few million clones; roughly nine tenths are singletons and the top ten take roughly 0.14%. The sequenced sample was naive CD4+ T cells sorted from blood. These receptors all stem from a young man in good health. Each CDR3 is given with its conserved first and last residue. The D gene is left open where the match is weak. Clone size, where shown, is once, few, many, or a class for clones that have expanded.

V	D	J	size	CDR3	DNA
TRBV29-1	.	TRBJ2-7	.	CSVASDVGEQYF	TGCAGCGTTGCGTCGGACGTAGGCGAGCAGTACTTC
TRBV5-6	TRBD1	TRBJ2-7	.	CASSLWGQAQASHEQYF	TGTGCCAGCAGCCTATGGGGACAGGCTCAGGCGTCCCACGAGCAGTACTTC
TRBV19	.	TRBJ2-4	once	CASSIFSGGGIQYF	TGTGCCAGTAGTATATTTAGCGGAGGGGGCATTCAGTACTTC
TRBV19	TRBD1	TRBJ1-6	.	CASSIGDRYSPLHF	TGTGCCAGTAGTATCGGGGACAGATATTCACCCCTCCACTTT
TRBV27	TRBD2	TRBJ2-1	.	CASSLNRDYYNEQFF	TGTGCCAGCAGTCTTAACCGGGACTACTACAATGAGCAGTTCTTC
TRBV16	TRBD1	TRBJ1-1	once	CASSQSGQANTEAFF	TGTGCCAGCAGCCAATCCGGACAGGCCAACACTGAAGCTTTCTTT
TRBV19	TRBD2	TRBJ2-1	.	CASRLADSYNEQFF	TGTGCCAGTAGACTAGCGGATTCCTACAATGAGCAGTTCTTC
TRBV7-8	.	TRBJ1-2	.	CASSQPRGYGYTF	TGTGCCAGCAGCCAGCCCCGGGGGTATGGCTACACCTTC
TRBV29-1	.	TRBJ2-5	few	CSVEEETQYF	TGCAGCGTTGAGGAAGAGACCCAGTACTTC
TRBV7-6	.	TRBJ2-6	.	CASSLSNNVLTF	TGTGCCAGCAGCTTATCGAACAACGTCCTGACTTTC
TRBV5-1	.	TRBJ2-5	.	CASSHDGRETQYF	TGCGCCAGCAGCCACGACGGTAGGGAGACCCAGTACTTC
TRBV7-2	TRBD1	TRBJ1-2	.	CASSLGQGQYGYTF	TGTGCCAGCAGCTTAGGACAGGGGCAATATGGCTACACCTTC
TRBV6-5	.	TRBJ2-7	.	CASSYSGDDEQYF	TGTGCCAGCAGTTACTCGGGCGATGACGAGCAGTACTTC
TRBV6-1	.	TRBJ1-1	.	CASRGNTGILSEAFF	TGTGCCAGCAGAGGGAATACAGGGATTCTATCTGAAGCTTTCTTT
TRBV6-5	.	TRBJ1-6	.	CASSYLQGSSPLHF	TGTGCCAGCAGTTATCTTCAGGGGAGTTCACCCCTCCACTTT
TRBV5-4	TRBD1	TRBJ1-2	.	CASSPGQTNYGYTF	TGTGCCAGCAGCCCGGGACAGACCAACTATGGCTACACCTTC
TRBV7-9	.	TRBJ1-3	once	CASSPSGSGNTIYF	TGTGCCAGCAGCCCGTCGGGGTCTGGAAACACCATATATTTT
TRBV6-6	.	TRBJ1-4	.	CASTRGIGNEKLFF	TGTGCCAGCACCCGGGGGATAGGTAATGAAAAACTGTTTTTT
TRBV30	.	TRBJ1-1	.	CAWSVHIRGTEAFF	TGTGCCTGGAGTGTACACATTAGAGGCACTGAAGCTTTCTTT
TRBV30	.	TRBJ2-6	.	CAWRDSGANVLTF	TGTGCCTGGAGGGACTCTGGGGCCAACGTCCTGACTTTC